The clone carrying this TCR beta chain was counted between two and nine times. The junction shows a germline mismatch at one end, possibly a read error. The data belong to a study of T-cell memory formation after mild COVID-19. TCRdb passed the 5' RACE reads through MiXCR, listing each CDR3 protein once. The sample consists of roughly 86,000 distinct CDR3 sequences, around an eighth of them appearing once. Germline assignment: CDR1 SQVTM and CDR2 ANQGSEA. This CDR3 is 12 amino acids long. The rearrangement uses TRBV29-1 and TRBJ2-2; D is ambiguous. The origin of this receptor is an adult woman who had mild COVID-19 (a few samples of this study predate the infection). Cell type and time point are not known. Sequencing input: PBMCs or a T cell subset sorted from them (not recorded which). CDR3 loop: CSVEPNAGELFF. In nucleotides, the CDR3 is TGCAGCGTTGAACCGAACGCCGGGGAGCTGTTTTTT.